This T cell receptor (beta chain) emerged from a study of cytomegalovirus exposure and HLA in healthy donors. This clone showed up just a few times. Healthy donors of bone marrow made up the group. The PCR made use of 60 Vbeta and 13 Jbeta primers. The method was immunoSEQ multiplex PCR; TCRdb's version includes in-frame clones alone and lacks a portion of them. The table has around 100,000 clones, 65% to 75% seen once; the top ten hold around 5%. The clonotype originates from a man aged 30-40 years in good health and CMV-seropositive. Specimen: PBMCs.

The DNA for the CDR3 is TGTGCCAGCAGTTTACAGAAAGAGACCCAGTACTTC. It codes for CASSLQKETQYF. This chain connects TRBV28 to TRBJ2-5; D gene unclear. The V and J ends lost 2 bases and 3 bases respectively, with 4 bases between them. The CDR3 is made up of 12 amino acids. Germline values: CDR1 MDHEN, CDR2 SYDVKM.